The 22 T cell receptor beta chains below were found in one sample sequenced in a study of cytomegalovirus exposure and HLA in healthy donors. It was with 60 Vbeta and 13 Jbeta primers that the PCR ran. The assay was immunoSEQ multiplex PCR, and TCRdb's table has in-frame clones only and misses some. The table shows 90,000 to 150,000 clones, with 50% to 65% occurring only once. The sample consisted of PBMCs. The source is a middle-aged man in good health and CMV-seropositive.

The V call is TRBV5-1, the J call TRBJ2-2; the match to TRBD2 covers 8 bases. The germline V gene has CDR1 SGHRS and CDR2 YFSETQ. The CDR3 extends over 15 amino acids. V dropped 0 bases and J dropped 7; count of bases not matched to a gene: 5. CDR3 nucleotide sequence: TGCGCCAGCAGCTTGGTAGGACTAGCAAGCGGGGAGCTGTTTTTT. The encoded protein is CASSLVGLASGELFF.

This chain connects TRBV7-9 to TRBJ1-2; D perhaps matches TRBD1 (5 bases). The CDR3 totals 15 residues. Germline CDR1 is SEHNR and CDR2 is FQNEAQ (reference sequence). Deletions cut 5 bases from V and 5 bases from J, with 18 bases between. In DNA, the CDR3 is TGTGCCAGCAGCCTGGCGGGCAGGGAGGGATATGGCTACACCTTC. Its protein is CASSLAGREGYGYTF.

This sequence joins TRBV6-5 and TRBJ2-7, with TRBD2 as a possible D gene (6 bases). V lost 10 bases and J lost 5, with 15 bases in between. Germline V gene sequence: CDR1 MNHEY, CDR2 SVGAGI. The CDR3 consists of 12 residues. CDR3 DNA: TGTGCCACCGGGGGAAGGGTCCACGAGCAGTACTTC. It encodes CATGGRVHEQYF.

The V gene is TRBV6-1, the J gene TRBJ1-1; TRBD1 might be the D (6 bases). Germline V gene data show CDR1 as MNHNS and CDR2 as SASEGT. The V gene lost 4 bases and the J gene lost 0 bases, with 12 bases spanning the gap. CDR3 length: 15 amino acids. The CDR3 sequence is CASSARGGMNTEAFF. CDR3 DNA: TGTGCCAGCAGTGCGAGGGGGGGCATGAACACTGAAGCTTTCTTT.

This clone was seen once. The CDR3 sequence is CASSSSQETQYF. CDR3 bases: TGCGCCAGCAGCTCCTCCCAAGAGACCCAGTACTTC. The chain joins TRBV5-1 to TRBJ2-5; D is unclear. The length of the CDR3 is 12 residues. Germline CDR1 and CDR2: SGHRS and YFSETQ. Trimming took 3 bases from V and 1 from J, leaving 4 bases between them. Combining the CDR3 with reference TRBV5-1 and TRBJ2-5 gives the whole variable domain KAGVTQTPRYLIKTRGQQVTLSCSPISGHRSVSWYQQTPGQGLQFLFEYFSETQRNKGNFPGRFSGRQFSNSRSEMNVSTLELGDSALYLCASSSSQETQYFGPGTRLLVL.

J is TRBJ2-7 and V is TRBV7-9; 9 nucleotides line up with TRBD1. Losses at the gene ends were 4 bases for V and 0 bases for J; bases not matched to a gene: 7. This CDR3 has 16 residues. Germline V gene data show CDR1 as SEHNR and CDR2 as FQNEAQ (reference sequence). The CDR3 DNA reads TGTGCCAGCAGCTCATACAGGGGGCGCCGCTCCTACGAGCAGTACTTC. Amino acid sequence: CASSSYRGRRSYEQYF.

The chain uses TRBV5-5 and TRBJ1-5; TRBD1 might be the D (6 bases). This CDR3 spans 15 amino acids. The germline V gene encodes CDR1 SGHKS and CDR2 YYEKEE (reference sequence). Trimming shortened V by 4 bases and J by 7 bases, and 18 bases separated the two germline ends. This chain's CDR3 is CASSMQPGQQQPQHF. The DNA for the CDR3 is TGTGCCAGCAGCATGCAACCGGGACAACAACAGCCCCAGCATTTT.

This clone was detected a few times. This rearrangement joins TRBV5-8 to TRBJ1-2, with 7 bases aligning to TRBD1. The CDR3 contains 15 residues. Germline loops: CDR1 SGHTS, CDR2 YDEGEE. V gave up 3 bases and J gave up 5 bases; unmatched junction bases: 10. This CDR3 is CASSWLRGGAYGYTF. The CDR3 DNA is TGTGCCAGCAGCTGGTTAAGAGGGGGCGCTTATGGCTACACCTTC. The full variable domain, with the rest looked up from reference TRBV5-8 and TRBJ1-2, is EAGVTQSPTHLIKTRGQQATLRCSPISGHTSVYWYQQALGLGLQFLLWYDEGEERNRGNFPPRFSGRQFPNYSSELNVNALELEDSALYLCASSWLRGGAYGYTFGSGTRLTVV.

The V and J genes are TRBV2 and TRBJ1-5; D is perhaps TRBD1 (6 bases). Between the trimmed V and J ends, which lost 2 bases and 7 bases, there was a span of 18 bases. CDR1 and CDR2 from the germline V gene are SNHLY and FYNNEI. This CDR3 has 16 residues. The CDR3 reads CASSERLQGWGQPQHF. CDR3 in DNA: TGTGCCAGCAGTGAAAGGCTCCAGGGGTGGGGGCAGCCCCAGCATTTT.

This rearrangement joins TRBV11-2 to TRBJ1-2; no reliable D call. Germline values: CDR1 SGHAT, CDR2 FQNNGV. CDR3 length: 16 amino acids. Between the trimmed V and J ends, which lost 5 bases and 5 bases, there was a span of 21 bases. The CDR3, as DNA: TGTGCCAGCAGCCCAGAAAGGCGGGGAGGGAGGTATGGCTACACCTTC. It yields the protein CASSPERRGGRYGYTF.

This clone has only a few counts. This sequence joins TRBV25-1 and TRBJ1-1; maybe TRBD1 (6 bases). Germline-derived CDR1 and CDR2 are MGHDK and SYGVNS. Trimming removed 4 bases from V and 0 bases from J, with 12 bases in between. The length of the CDR3 is 15 residues. The CDR3 is CASSGGGTMNTEAFF. In DNA form, the CDR3 reads TGTGCCAGCAGTGGTGGGGGCACCATGAACACTGAAGCTTTCTTT.

V gene TRBV5-8 combines with J gene TRBJ2-3, with D tentatively TRBD1 (5 bases). The length of the CDR3 is 15 residues. Germline V lookup: CDR1 SGHTS, CDR2 YDEGEE. The V and J ends lost 0 bases and 3 bases respectively, with 11 bases between them. The CDR3 bases are TGTGCCAGCAGCTTGGAGTGGGGCGCGACAGATACGCAGTATTTT. This translates into CASSLEWGATDTQYF.

This clone turned up a few times. J is TRBJ1-5 and V is TRBV7-8; D is unclear. Germline-derived CDR1 and CDR2 are SGHVS and FQNEAQ. There are 16 residues in the CDR3. V was trimmed by 1 base and J by 2 bases, leaving 12 bases between them. CDR3 region: CASSLVQKEGNQPQHF. CDR3 coding DNA: TGTGCCAGCAGCTTAGTACAGAAGGAAGGCAATCAGCCCCAGCATTTT. Full variable domain (outside the CDR3, taken from reference TRBV7-8 and TRBJ1-5): GAGVSQSPRYKVAKRGQDVALRCDPISGHVSLFWYQQALGQGPEFLTYFQNEAQLDKSGLPSDRFFAERPEGSVSTLKIQRTQQEDSAVYLCASSLVQKEGNQPQHFGDGTRLSIL.

V gene TRBV9 combines with J gene TRBJ2-1, with 12 bases lining up with TRBD1. This CDR3 spans 15 amino acids. Germline lookup yields CDR1 SGDLS and CDR2 YYNGEE. V lost 4 bases, J lost 7 bases, and 6 bases stayed unmatched. CDR3 in DNA: TGTGCCAGCAGCAACCGGGACAGGGGGCTTAATGAGCAGTTCTTC. This translates into CASSNRDRGLNEQFF. Complete variable domain (other parts from reference TRBV9 and TRBJ2-1): DSGVTQTPKHLITATGQRVTLRCSPRSGDLSVYWYQQSLDQGLQFLIQYYNGEERAKGNILERFSAQQFPDLHSELNLSSLELGDSALYFCASSNRDRGLNEQFFGPGTRLTVL.

The rearrangement links TRBV19 to TRBJ1-3; D remains unclear. This CDR3 spans 14 amino acids. V was trimmed by 7 bases and J by 4 bases, leaving 14 bases between them. Germline lookup yields CDR1 LNHDA and CDR2 SQIVND (reference sequence). CDR3 sequence: CASTTLSEGNTIYF. CDR3 in DNA: TGTGCCAGTACGACTCTTTCGGAAGGAAACACCATATATTTT.

The chain combines TRBV6-1 with TRBJ2-3; D call uncertain. V dropped 2 bases and J dropped 5 bases, with 11 bases sitting between them. The CDR3 consists of 14 residues. Germline V gene lookup returns CDR1 MNHNS and CDR2 SASEGT. The CDR3 DNA is TGTGCCAGCAGTGAACCCGAATCCGGAGATACGCAGTATTTT. It is translated as CASSEPESGDTQYF.

The chain employs TRBV5-1 and TRBJ2-5; TRBD1 matches at 11 bases. Losses at the gene ends were 5 bases for V and 5 bases for J; bases not matched to a gene: 5. This CDR3 region has 14 residues. Germline CDR1 and CDR2: SGHRS and YFSETQ. The DNA of the CDR3 is TGCGCCAGCAGACGGACAGGGGGCTGGGAGACCCAGTACTTC. It yields the protein CASRRTGGWETQYF.

This chain joins TRBV6-5 and TRBJ1-1, with D uncertain. This CDR3 has 13 amino acids. The V gene lost 5 bases and the J gene lost 3 bases, with 10 bases spanning the gap. Germline loops: CDR1 MNHEY, CDR2 SVGAGI. The CDR3: CASSALVDTEAFF. CDR3 in DNA: TGTGCCAGCAGTGCCTTGGTAGACACTGAAGCTTTCTTT.

The chain employs TRBV6-1 and TRBJ2-7; 9 bases are shared with TRBD2. V lost 2 bases and J lost 3; bases outside the gene matches: 5. The CDR3 loop spans 15 amino acids. Germline-derived CDR1 and CDR2 are MNHNS and SASEGT. The CDR3 DNA follows: TGTGCCAGCAGTGAAATGCGGGGGGGTATCTACGAGCAGTACTTC. It yields the protein CASSEMRGGIYEQYF.

The rearrangement uses TRBV7-2 and TRBJ1-2, with D possibly TRBD1 on 5 matching bases. The CDR3 runs 14 residues. Per germline, CDR1 SGHTA and CDR2 FQGNSA. V lost 5 bases and J 6 bases, leaving 16 bases between the germline ends. The CDR3 loop reads CASSPRGGNDGYTF. CDR3 sequence (DNA): TGTGCCAGCAGCCCCCGGGGGGGGAACGATGGCTACACCTTC.

The chain carries TRBV7-6 and TRBJ2-6, with D maybe TRBD1 (6 bases). Trimming left V 5 bases short and J 2 bases short, with 10 bases between. CDR3 size: 15 residues. From germline, CDR1 is SGHVS and CDR2 FNYEAQ. The CDR3, as DNA: TGTGCCAGCAGCCCACAGGGAGCTGGGGCCAACGTCCTGACTTTC. It translates to CASSPQGAGANVLTF.

This sequence joins TRBV2 and TRBJ2-1, with D possibly being TRBD2 (6 bases). Germline V lookup: CDR1 SNHLY, CDR2 FYNNEI. Deletions cut 5 bases from V and 8 bases from J, with 13 bases between. The CDR3 contains 13 residues. The CDR3 sequence is CASSRLVLDEQFF. The CDR3 coding sequence is TGTGCCAGCAGTAGACTAGTCTTGGATGAGCAGTTCTTC.